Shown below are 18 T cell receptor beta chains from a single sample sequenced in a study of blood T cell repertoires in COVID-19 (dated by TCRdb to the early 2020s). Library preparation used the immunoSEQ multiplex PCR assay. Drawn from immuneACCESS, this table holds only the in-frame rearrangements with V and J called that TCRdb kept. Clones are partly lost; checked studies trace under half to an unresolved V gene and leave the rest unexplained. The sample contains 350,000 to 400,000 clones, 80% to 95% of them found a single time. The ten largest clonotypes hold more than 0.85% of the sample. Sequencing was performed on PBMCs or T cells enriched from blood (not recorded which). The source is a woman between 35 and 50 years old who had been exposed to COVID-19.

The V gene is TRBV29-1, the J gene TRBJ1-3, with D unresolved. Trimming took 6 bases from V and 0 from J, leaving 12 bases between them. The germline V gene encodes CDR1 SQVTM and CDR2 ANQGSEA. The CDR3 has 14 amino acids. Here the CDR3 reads CSVVKGGSGNTIYF. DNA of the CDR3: TGCAGCGTCGTAAAGGGAGGCTCTGGAAACACCATATATTTT.

The CDR3 region is CASSRAGHDRSGNTIYF. The CDR3 DNA reads as TGTGCCAGTAGTAGAGCAGGGCACGACCGCTCTGGAAACACCATATATTTT. This chain links TRBV19 with TRBJ1-3, with D tentatively TRBD1 (5 bases). CDR1 is LNHDA, CDR2 SQIVND, per germline (reference sequence). This CDR3 region has 17 residues. V was pared by 4 bases and J by 0 bases, with 16 bases between. Combining the CDR3 with reference TRBV19 and TRBJ1-3 gives the whole variable domain DGGITQSPKYLFRKEGQNVTLSCEQNLNHDAMYWYRQDPGQGLRLIYYSQIVNDFQKGDIAEGYSVSREKKESFPLTVTSAQKNPTAFYLCASSRAGHDRSGNTIYFGEGSWLTVV.

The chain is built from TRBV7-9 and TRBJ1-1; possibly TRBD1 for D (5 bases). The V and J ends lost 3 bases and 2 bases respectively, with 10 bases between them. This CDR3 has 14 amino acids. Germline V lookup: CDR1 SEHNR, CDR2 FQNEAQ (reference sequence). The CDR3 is CASSLAGVNTEAFF. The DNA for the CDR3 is TGTGCCAGCAGCTTGGCGGGGGTTAACACTGAAGCTTTCTTT.

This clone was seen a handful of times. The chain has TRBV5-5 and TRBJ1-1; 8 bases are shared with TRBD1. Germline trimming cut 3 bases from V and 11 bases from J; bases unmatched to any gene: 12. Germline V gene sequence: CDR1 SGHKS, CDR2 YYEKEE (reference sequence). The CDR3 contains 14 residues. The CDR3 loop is CASSWTGYPNEAFF. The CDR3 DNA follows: TGTGCCAGCAGCTGGACAGGGTATCCGAATGAGGCTTTCTTT.

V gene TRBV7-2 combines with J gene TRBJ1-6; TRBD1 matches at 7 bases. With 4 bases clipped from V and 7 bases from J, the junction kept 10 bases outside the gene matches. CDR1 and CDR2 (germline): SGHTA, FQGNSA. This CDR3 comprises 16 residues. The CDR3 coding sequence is TGTGCCAGCAGCTCACCCCCGGGACAGCAAAATTCACCCCTCCACTTT. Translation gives CASSSPPGQQNSPLHF.

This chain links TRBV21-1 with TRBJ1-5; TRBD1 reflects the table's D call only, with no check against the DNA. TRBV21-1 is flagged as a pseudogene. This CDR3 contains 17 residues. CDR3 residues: CASSKVTSIRKHQPQHF. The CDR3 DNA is TGTGCCAGCAGCAAAGTAACCTCAATCAGGAAGCATCAGCCCCAGCATTTT.

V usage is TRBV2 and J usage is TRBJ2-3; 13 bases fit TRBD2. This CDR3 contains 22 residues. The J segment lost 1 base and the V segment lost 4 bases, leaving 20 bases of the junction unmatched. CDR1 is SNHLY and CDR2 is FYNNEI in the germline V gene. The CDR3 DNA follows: TGTGCCAGCAGTGTCCCGACTAGCGGGAGGACGACGCCGGCGCTTGGCACAGATACGCAGTATTTT. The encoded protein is CASSVPTSGRTTPALGTDTQYF.

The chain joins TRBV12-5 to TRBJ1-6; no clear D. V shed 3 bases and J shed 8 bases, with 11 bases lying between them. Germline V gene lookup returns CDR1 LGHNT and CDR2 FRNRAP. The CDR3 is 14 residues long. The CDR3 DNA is TGTGCTAGTGGTTTACAAACGGGAGATTCACCCCTCCACTTT. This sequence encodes CASGLQTGDSPLHF.

The CDR3 DNA follows: TGTGCCAGCAGCCCCCCTAGCGGGAGTAAAGCCCAGTACTTC. Protein product: CASSPPSGSKAQYF. The V call is TRBV3-1 (or the pseudogene TRBV3-2), the J call TRBJ2-5; TRBD2 aligns across 10 bases. The CDR3 loop spans 14 amino acids. The germline CDR1 and CDR2 sequences are LGHDT and YNNKEL (reference sequence). V shed 4 bases, J shed 9 bases, and the junction held 8 bases outside the gene matches.

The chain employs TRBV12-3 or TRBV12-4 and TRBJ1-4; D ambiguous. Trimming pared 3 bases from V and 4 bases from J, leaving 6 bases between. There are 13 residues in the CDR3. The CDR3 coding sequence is TGTGCCAGCAGTTTCGGTAGTAATGAAAAACTGTTTTTT. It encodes CASSFGSNEKLFF.

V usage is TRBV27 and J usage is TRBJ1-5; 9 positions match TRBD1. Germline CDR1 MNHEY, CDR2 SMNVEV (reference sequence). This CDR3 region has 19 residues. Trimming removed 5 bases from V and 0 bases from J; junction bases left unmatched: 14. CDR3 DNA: TGTGCCAGCAGTCCCCACAGGGGGCAAACTATCTATAGCAATCAGCCCCAGCATTTT. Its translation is CASSPHRGQTIYSNQPQHF.

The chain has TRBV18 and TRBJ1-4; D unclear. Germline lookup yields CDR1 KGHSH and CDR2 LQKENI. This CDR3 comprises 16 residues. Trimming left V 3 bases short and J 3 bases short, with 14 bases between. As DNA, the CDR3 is TGTGCCAGCTCACCGACAAATACACAGTCTAATGAAAAACTGTTTTTT. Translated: CASSPTNTQSNEKLFF.

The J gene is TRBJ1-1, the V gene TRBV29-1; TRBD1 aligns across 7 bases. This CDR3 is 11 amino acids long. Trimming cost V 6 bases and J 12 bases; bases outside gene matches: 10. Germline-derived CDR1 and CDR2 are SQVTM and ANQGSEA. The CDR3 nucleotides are TGCAGCGTCCGAGACAGGGTAAAAACTTTCTTT. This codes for CSVRDRVKTFF.

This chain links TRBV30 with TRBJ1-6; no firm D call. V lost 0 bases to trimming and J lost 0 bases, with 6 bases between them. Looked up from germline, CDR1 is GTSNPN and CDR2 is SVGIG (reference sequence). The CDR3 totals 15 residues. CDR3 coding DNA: TGTGCCTGGAGTGTAATGAGCTCCTATAATTCACCCCTCCACTTT. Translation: CAWSVMSSYNSPLHF.

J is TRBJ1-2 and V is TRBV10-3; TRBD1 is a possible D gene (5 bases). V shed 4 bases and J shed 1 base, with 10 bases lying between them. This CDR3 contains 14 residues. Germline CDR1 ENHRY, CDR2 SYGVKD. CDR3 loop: CAISASGLNYGYTF. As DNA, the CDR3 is TGTGCCATCAGTGCCTCGGGACTTAACTATGGCTACACCTTC.

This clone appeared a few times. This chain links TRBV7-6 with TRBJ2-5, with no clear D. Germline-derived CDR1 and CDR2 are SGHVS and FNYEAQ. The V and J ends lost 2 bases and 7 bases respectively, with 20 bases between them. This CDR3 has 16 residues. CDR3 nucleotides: TGTGCCAGCAGCTTATTTGCCGGTGAAGTGTCCCCGACCCAGTACTTC. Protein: CASSLFAGEVSPTQYF.

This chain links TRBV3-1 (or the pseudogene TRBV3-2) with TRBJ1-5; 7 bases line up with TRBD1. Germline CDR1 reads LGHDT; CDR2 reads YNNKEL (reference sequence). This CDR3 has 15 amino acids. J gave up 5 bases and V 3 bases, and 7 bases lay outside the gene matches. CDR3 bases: TGTGCCAGCAGCCACTCCGACAGGGACCATCAGCCCCAGCATTTT. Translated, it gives CASSHSDRDHQPQHF.

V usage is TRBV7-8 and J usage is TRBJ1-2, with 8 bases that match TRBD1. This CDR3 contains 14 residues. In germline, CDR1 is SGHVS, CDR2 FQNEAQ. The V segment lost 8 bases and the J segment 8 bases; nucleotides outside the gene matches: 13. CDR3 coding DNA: TGTGCCAGCGAGTGGGCAGGGGGCGCCGGGGGCTACACCTTC. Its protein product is CASEWAGGAGGYTF.